The entry below describes one TCR beta chain. Its antigen is not known. An amount of RNA that ranged from about 0.45 to 1 ug was reverse transcribed with random hexamers. Across 54 Vbeta and 13 Jbeta, TCR beta CDR3 was amplified with immunoSEQ multiplex PCR. One entry per CDR3 protein results from TCRdb running MiXCR on the immunoSEQ multiplex PCR reads. Of over 150,000 distinct CDR3 sequences in the sample, approximately 94% were seen once. The germline V gene has CDR1 MGHDK and CDR2 SYGVNS. The CDR3 runs 13 residues. Between the trimmed V and J ends, which lost 6 bases and 5 bases, there was a span of 13 bases. The sample originates from a study of CD8 T cells in Susac syndrome. Study-wide points: Only a relatively small number of individuals were included in the TCR sequencing and HLA analysis.

This rearrangement joins TRBV25-1 to TRBJ2-5; D is unclear. The receptor comes from a human donor with Susac syndrome. The sample was CD4+ T cells from PBMCs. The CDR3 nucleotides are TGTGCCAGCAGGGATGGAGTGAGGGAGACCCAGTACTTC. It encodes CASRDGVRETQYF.